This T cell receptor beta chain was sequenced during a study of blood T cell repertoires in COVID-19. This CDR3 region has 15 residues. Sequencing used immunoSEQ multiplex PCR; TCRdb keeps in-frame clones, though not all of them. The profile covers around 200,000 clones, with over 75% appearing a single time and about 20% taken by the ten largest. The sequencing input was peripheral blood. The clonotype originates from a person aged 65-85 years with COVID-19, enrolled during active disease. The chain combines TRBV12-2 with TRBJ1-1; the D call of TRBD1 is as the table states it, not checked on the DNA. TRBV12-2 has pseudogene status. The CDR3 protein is CASRRDRGMNTEAFF. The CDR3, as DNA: TGTGCAAGTCGCCGGGACAGGGGTATGAACACTGAAGCTTTCTTT.